This TCR beta chain was profiled in a study of blood T cells in healthy people across ages. The trim removed 0 bases at V and 13 bases at J, leaving 14 bases unmatched. The CDR3 is 16 amino acids. The germline CDR1 and CDR2 sequences are MNHEY and SMNVEV (reference sequence). Using a J-beta primer mix together with a sample-barcoded 5' primer, a second PCR was run for about 6 to 11 cycles. TCRdb independently ran MiXCR on the 5' RACE reads; one entry per CDR3 protein. The repertoire holds 850,000 or so distinct CDR3 sequences, with about 28% as singletons. Study observations and caveats: Per million T cells, TCR beta diversity dropped roughly linearly as age increased. Without sorted subsets, naive and antigen-experienced compartments could not be conclusively compared.

This clonotype was recorded at least ten times. The antigen remains unidentified. The clonotype originates from a woman older than 75 in good health. Sequenced input: blood. V and J are TRBV27 and TRBJ2-1; 8 bases are a match to TRBD1. In nucleotides, the CDR3 is TGTGCCAGCAGTTTATCCTCCCCGGGGACAGGCCGGAGCCAGTTCTTC. Its translation: CASSLSSPGTGRSQFF.